Reported below is one T cell receptor beta chain. Its antigen is still unknown. Per-nucleotide qualities are absent, and no much larger clonotype sits a single base away. V has 3 bases trimmed and J has 4 bases trimmed; junction bases matching no gene number 1. From cysteine to phenylalanine, the CDR3 is 14 amino acids long. The sequence is cut down to CDR3 DNA, 42 bases in frame from base 1. From the germline V gene, CDR1 is KGHSH and CDR2 is LQKENI. Library creation used PCR. The run used an Illumina HiSeq 4000. High-throughput sequencing was used to profile the TCR beta-chain CDR3 region of every patient. In the authors' own workflow: CDR3 differences across clinicopathological groups were used to build a classifier for discriminating distant-metastatic papillary thyroid cancer patients. Repertoire diversity was assessed with the Shannon index, and tumor-blood repertoire similarity with the Morisita-Horn index. The public reads were reanalyzed by TCRdb: fastp trimming at Q25, MiXCR alignment, in-frame beta chains only. TCRdb's processing, not the authors' own work, is the source of the V and J calls. The sample table shows about 89,000 clones, and approximately 12% are seen once. Roughly 10% of the sample comes from the top ten.

None of the patients had been given any treatment before thyroid surgery. Using T-cell receptor beta sequencing, the study looked back at clinical samples from patients collected from about 2011 to 2018. This sample is part of a study of metastatic and nonmetastatic thyroid tumors (dated by TCRdb to 2020 to 2021). Background for the entire study: For patients with malignant and with benign thyroid disease, the researchers compared repertoires between peripheral blood samples and tumor or nodule tissue samples.

Broad study findings and their caveats: TCR beta diversity was reported as significantly higher in malignant tumors than in benign nodules, in both blood and tumor samples.

This clonotype originated in a female donor with papillary thyroid cancer or a benign thyroid nodule (not recorded which). Some clones in this sample may be carry-over from other donors' samples. The sequenced sample was tumor tissue. The chain couples TRBV18 to TRBJ2-1, with 9 bases aligning to TRBD2. The CDR3: CASSPSGSYNEQFF. The base sequence is TGTGCCAGCTCACCTAGCGGGAGTTACAATGAGCAGTTCTTC.